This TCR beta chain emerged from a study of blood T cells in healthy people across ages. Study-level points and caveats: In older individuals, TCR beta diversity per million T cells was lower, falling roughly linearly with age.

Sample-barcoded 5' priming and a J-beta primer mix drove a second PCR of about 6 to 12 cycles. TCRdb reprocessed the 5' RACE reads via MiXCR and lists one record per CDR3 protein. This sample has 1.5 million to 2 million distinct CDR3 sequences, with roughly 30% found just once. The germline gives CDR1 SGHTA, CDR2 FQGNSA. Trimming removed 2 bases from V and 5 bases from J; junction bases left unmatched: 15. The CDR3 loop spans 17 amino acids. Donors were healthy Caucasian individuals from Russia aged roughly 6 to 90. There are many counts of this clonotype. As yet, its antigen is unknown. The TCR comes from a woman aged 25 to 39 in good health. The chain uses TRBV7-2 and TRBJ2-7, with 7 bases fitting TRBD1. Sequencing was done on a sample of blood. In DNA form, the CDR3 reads TGTGCCAGCAGCTTAAATGAGGACAGGTCCGGGCTCCACGAGCAGTACTTC. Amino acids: CASSLNEDRSGLHEQYF. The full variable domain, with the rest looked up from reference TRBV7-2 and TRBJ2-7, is GAGVSQSPSNKVTEKGKDVELRCDPISGHTALYWYRQSLGQGLEFLIYFQGNSAPDKSGLPSDRFSAERTGGSVSTLTIQRTQQEDSAVYLCASSLNEDRSGLHEQYFGPGTRLTVT.